The 30 T cell receptor beta chains below were found in one sample sequenced in a study. TCRdb re-called the 5' RACE reads with MiXCR, one entry per CDR3 protein. Among about 40,000 distinct CDR3 sequences listed, approximately 17% were seen once. Input material: naive CD4+ T cells sorted from a lymph node. The subset here: naive CD4+ T cells, CD4+CD45RA+CD25-. The source is a female donor with breast cancer.

The chain links TRBV24-1 to TRBJ2-1; the D call may be TRBD1 or TRBD2 (6 bases each). Germline assignment: CDR1 KGHDR and CDR2 SFDVKD. This CDR3 comprises 17 residues. V was cut by 1 base and J by 0 bases, with 12 bases left in between. Written as DNA, the CDR3 is TGTGCCACCAGTGATTTTGGCGGGACAAGCTCCTACAATGAGCAGTTCTTC. Its translation is CATSDFGGTSSYNEQFF.

In this sample, this clonotype turned up many times. The J gene is TRBJ2-7, the V gene TRBV20-1, with D possibly being TRBD1 or TRBD2 (5 bases each). This CDR3 is 14 amino acids long. Germline values: CDR1 DFQATT, CDR2 SNEGSKA (reference sequence). V gave up 5 bases and J gave up 2 bases, with 16 bases separating them. In DNA form, the CDR3 reads TGCAGTGCTGCGAGGGGCATCCAGACCTACGAGCAGTACTTC. Residues: CSAARGIQTYEQYF.

As to this clonotype: This sequence may be a read error, since a much larger clone differs from it by one base. This chain links TRBV20-1 with TRBJ2-5, with D possibly being TRBD1 or TRBD2 (6 bases each). In germline, CDR1 is DFQATT, CDR2 SNEGSKA (reference sequence). This CDR3 spans 11 amino acids. The CDR3 loop is CRGGLQETQYF. In DNA form, the CDR3 reads TGCAGGGGGGGCTTGCAAGAGACCCAGTACTTC.

This clonotype was counted between two and nine times. The chain has TRBV6-1 and TRBJ1-4; TRBD1 matches at 8 bases. This CDR3 has 15 amino acids. Trimming cost V 5 bases and J 5 bases; bases outside gene matches: 7. Germline loops: CDR1 MNHNS, CDR2 SASEGT. The CDR3, as DNA: TGTGCCAGCAGTCCCCAGACAGGGGAAAATGAAAAACTGTTTTTT. Protein: CASSPQTGENEKLFF.

This clonotype showed up many times. The V call is TRBV5-1, the J call TRBJ2-3, with unresolved D. The germline CDR1 and CDR2 sequences are SGHRS and YFSETQ. The V and J ends lost 7 bases and 1 base respectively, with 16 bases between them. This CDR3 has 15 amino acids. The CDR3 here is CASCQAHGGTDTQYF. DNA of the CDR3: TGCGCCAGCTGTCAGGCCCATGGAGGCACAGATACGCAGTATTTT.

This clonotype was counted ten times or more. The genes are TRBV20-1 and TRBJ1-2; 9 positions agree with TRBD1. Per germline, CDR1 DFQATT and CDR2 SNEGSKA (reference sequence). This CDR3 has 16 residues. V lost 0 bases and J lost 2; bases outside the gene matches: 7. CDR3 loop: CSARENRGRLNYGYTF. CDR3 in DNA: TGCAGTGCTAGAGAGAACAGGGGGCGGTTGAACTATGGCTACACCTTC.

Concerning this clonotype: A much larger clone is a single base away; this may be a read error. The chain employs TRBV10-3 and TRBJ2-3, with 7 bases fitting TRBD2. Germline V gene lookup returns CDR1 ENHRY and CDR2 SYGVKD. CDR3 length equals 15 residues. As DNA, the CDR3 is TGTGTCATCAGTCTAAGGGCTAGCGGCCCAGATACGCAGTATTTT. Translated, it gives CVISLRASGPDTQYF.

The chain combines TRBV5-5 with TRBJ2-4; 9 bases align to TRBD2. The CDR3 sequence is 15 residues long. Unmatched junction bases numbered 8, after V lost 5 bases and J lost 5 bases. CDR1 is SGHKS, CDR2 YYEKEE, per germline (reference sequence). This CDR3 is CASSIAGDLENIQYF. For the CDR3, the DNA is TGTGCCAGCAGTATAGCGGGAGATCTGGAAAACATTCAGTACTTC.

The CDR3 coding sequence is TGTGCCTTAATAAATAGCGGTTATCCTAGCACAGATACGCAGTATTTT. Protein: CALINSGYPSTDTQYF. The chain couples TRBV30 to TRBJ2-3; D perhaps matches TRBD2 (6 bases). Germline lookup yields CDR1 GTSNPN and CDR2 SVGIG (reference sequence). V lost 7 bases and J 0 bases, leaving 20 bases between the germline ends. The CDR3 sequence is 16 residues long.

A word on this clonotype: The junction does not match germline at one end; this may be a read error. V is TRBV27 and J is TRBJ1-5, with unresolved D. Per germline, CDR1 MNHEY and CDR2 SMNVEV (reference sequence). The CDR3 consists of 12 residues. CDR3 amino acids: CANSFLNQPQHF. The CDR3 nucleotides read TGTGCCAACAGTTTCCTCAATCAGCCCCAGCATTTT.

The CDR3, as DNA: TGTGCCAGCAGTGGGGGTCCCGGATTGGTCACTGAAGCTTTCTTT. It translates to CASSGGPGLVTEAFF. The gene calls are TRBV6-1 and TRBJ1-1; no clear D. The germline CDR1 and CDR2 sequences are MNHNS and SASEGT. The germline V and J ends were trimmed by 4 bases and 4 bases, with 16 bases remaining between them. The CDR3 totals 15 residues.

This clonotype was seen many times. The V and J genes are TRBV24-1 and TRBJ1-5, with TRBD1 as a possible D gene (5 bases). The germline gives CDR1 KGHDR, CDR2 SFDVKD. Between the trimmed V and J ends, which lost 5 bases and 4 bases, there was a span of 11 bases. The CDR3 contains 14 residues. The DNA of the CDR3 is TGTGCCACCAGTGGTGACAGCTGGAATCAGCCCCAGCATTTT. Its translation: CATSGDSWNQPQHF.

The chain employs TRBV3-1 and TRBJ1-2; D is unresolved. This CDR3 has 12 residues. V gave up 6 bases and J gave up 2 bases, with 7 bases separating them. Germline V gene sequence: CDR1 LGHDT, CDR2 YNNKEL (reference sequence). The CDR3 DNA follows: TGTGCCAGCAGTATGCGGAACTATGGCTACACCTTC. It translates to CASSMRNYGYTF.

In this sample, this clonotype turned up many times. Compared with germline, one end of the junction differs, possibly owing to a read error. The chain combines TRBV7-7 with TRBJ1-4, with 7 nucleotides matching TRBD1. The germline V gene has CDR1 SSHAT and CDR2 FNYEAQ (reference sequence). CDR3 length: 16 residues. CDR3 protein: CASSLRQGSANEKLFF. The DNA of the CDR3 is TGTGCTAGCAGCTTAAGACAGGGATCAGCTAATGAAAAACTGTTTTTT.

This rearrangement joins TRBV2 to TRBJ2-2; 10 nucleotides align to TRBD1. With V trimmed by 6 bases and J by 5 bases, 3 bases remained unmatched. The CDR3 totals 14 residues. Germline-derived CDR1 and CDR2 are SNHLY and FYNNEI. For the CDR3, the DNA is TGTGCCAGCAGCGGACAGGGGGGGACCGGGGAGCTGTTTTTT. It is translated as CASSGQGGTGELFF.

In its sample, this clonotype was seen many times. The chain employs TRBV10-3 and TRBJ1-2; 10 bases fit TRBD1. CDR1 ENHRY and CDR2 SYGVKD come from the germline V gene. The V gene end was trimmed by 4 bases and the J gene end by 5 bases; junction bases not matched to a gene: 1. CDR3 length: 13 amino acids. The CDR3 nucleotides read TGTGCCATCAGTGGGGACAGGGGTTATGGCTACACCTTC. This gives the protein CAISGDRGYGYTF.

This clonotype came up a few times. This CDR3 is CAIRPGQAREQYF. In nucleotides, the CDR3 is TGTGCCATCAGACCGGGACAGGCTCGCGAGCAGTACTTC. The chain employs TRBV10-3 and TRBJ2-7, with TRBD1 identical over 8 bases. Germline CDR1 ENHRY, CDR2 SYGVKD. This CDR3 comprises 13 residues. Trimming cost V 6 bases and J 6 bases; bases outside gene matches: 7.

This clonotype was observed a handful of times. The chain employs TRBV6-5 and TRBJ1-4, with D perhaps TRBD1 (5 bases). Germline V gives CDR1 MNHEY, CDR2 SVGAGI. The CDR3 extends over 13 amino acids. Trimming shortened V by 2 bases and J by 11 bases, and 12 bases separated the two germline ends. The CDR3 DNA sequence: TGTGCCAGCAGTTACACGGACACGCCGAAACTGTTTTTT. Its translation is CASSYTDTPKLFF.

Concerning this clonotype itself: A much larger clone sits a single nucleotide away, making a read error possible. This chain uses TRBV7-8 with TRBJ2-5; D perhaps matches TRBD1 (6 bases). CDR3 length: 14 residues. Germline CDR1 reads SGHVS; CDR2 reads FQNEAQ. Trimming cost V 1 base and J 2 bases, with 8 bases left between them. CDR3 sequence (DNA): TGTGCCAGCAGCTTAGGGACAGTGCAAGAGACCCAGTACTTC. This codes for CASSLGTVQETQYF.

This clonotype was seen ten or more times. CDR3 nucleotide sequence: TGTGCCAGCAGCTCCCCCGGGGTTCCCTACACCTTC. This gives the protein CASSSPGVPYTF. The chain combines TRBV9 with TRBJ1-2; D ambiguous. The germline V gene has CDR1 SGDLS and CDR2 YYNGEE. CDR3 length equals 12 residues. V was trimmed by 4 bases and J by 10 bases, leaving 14 bases between them. Looking up the rest from reference TRBV9 and TRBJ1-2 gives the full variable domain: DSGVTQTPKHLITATGQRVTLRCSPRSGDLSVYWYQQSLDQGLQFLIQYYNGEERAKGNILERFSAQQFPDLHSELNLSSLELGDSALYFCASSSPGVPYTFGSGTRLTVV.

The table lists this clonotype with a few counts. V usage is TRBV20-1 and J usage is TRBJ2-2, with D unclear. Per germline, CDR1 DFQATT and CDR2 SNEGSKA (reference sequence). Trimming left V 6 bases short and J 0 bases short, with 11 bases between. CDR3 length equals 14 residues. The CDR3 DNA follows: TGCAGTGCGCCGATACACGCGAACACCGGGGAGCTGTTTTTT. Amino acid sequence: CSAPIHANTGELFF.

In the case of this clonotype: A read error may be the cause here, since a much bigger clone is one base away. The chain links TRBV9 to TRBJ2-2; the D call may be TRBD1 or TRBD2 (5 bases each). CDR1 is SGDLS and CDR2 is YYNGEE in the germline V gene. V was trimmed by 2 bases and J by 7 bases, leaving 18 bases between them. The CDR3 has 16 residues. The CDR3 sequence: CASSVSPPGSHGELFF. The CDR3 nucleotides are TGTGCCAGCAGCGTCTCCCCGCCAGGGAGTCACGGGGAGCTGTTTTTT.

In this sample, this clonotype turned up many times. The gene calls are TRBV6-5 and TRBJ2-5, with 7 bases lining up with TRBD2. Germline V lookup: CDR1 MNHEY, CDR2 SVGAGI. Germline trimming cut 0 bases from V and 4 bases from J; bases unmatched to any gene: 2. The CDR3 contains 14 residues. CDR3 bases: TGTGCCAGCAGTTACTCAGTAGCGGGAGAGACCCAGTACTTC. It is translated as CASSYSVAGETQYF.

This clonotype was counted between two and nine times. V and J are TRBV5-1 and TRBJ2-3; possibly TRBD2 for D (6 bases). Between the trimmed V and J ends, which lost 5 bases and 2 bases, there was a span of 9 bases. Germline V gives CDR1 SGHRS, CDR2 YFSETQ. The CDR3 is 13 amino acids. The CDR3 protein is CASRRDLTDTQYF. Written as DNA, the CDR3 is TGCGCCAGCAGGCGGGACCTCACAGATACGCAGTATTTT.

This clonotype was picked up many times. The rearrangement uses TRBV2 and TRBJ2-5; possibly TRBD1 or TRBD2 for D (5 bases each). This CDR3 region has 12 residues. Germline V lookup: CDR1 SNHLY, CDR2 FYNNEI. The V gene lost 8 bases and the J gene lost 5 bases, with 12 bases spanning the gap. This CDR3 is CASQGVGETQYF. Written as DNA, the CDR3 is TGTGCCAGCCAGGGAGTGGGGGAGACCCAGTACTTC.

This clonotype was seen more than once but under ten times. This chain connects TRBV5-1 to TRBJ1-4; D is possibly TRBD1 (5 bases). V lost 3 bases and J 6 bases, leaving 12 bases between the germline ends. Germline-derived CDR1 and CDR2 are SGHRS and YFSETQ. There are 14 residues in the CDR3. CDR3 nucleotide sequence: TGCGCCAGCAGCTGGGACCCACAAGATGAAAAACTGTTTTTT. Protein product: CASSWDPQDEKLFF.

The chain joins TRBV28 to TRBJ1-2; 9 bases line up with TRBD1. CDR1 is MDHEN, CDR2 SYDVKM, per germline. The trim removed 2 bases at V and 7 bases at J, leaving 2 bases unmatched. CDR3 length: 13 amino acids. CDR3 DNA sequence: TGTGCCAGCAGTTTAACAGGGGGCATTGGCTACACCTTC. Residues: CASSLTGGIGYTF.

This clonotype occurred many times. This chain uses TRBV20-1 with TRBJ1-5, with TRBD1 identical over 7 bases. The J segment lost 6 bases and the V segment lost 4 bases, leaving 6 bases of the junction unmatched. CDR3 size: 13 residues. Per germline, CDR1 DFQATT and CDR2 SNEGSKA (reference sequence). CDR3 amino acids: CSAIVQGGQPQHF. As DNA, the CDR3 is TGCAGTGCTATTGTTCAGGGGGGTCAGCCCCAGCATTTT.

Only a few counts were recorded for this clonotype. The gene calls are TRBV7-9 and TRBJ2-7, with TRBD2 matching 10 bases. Germline CDR1 and CDR2: SEHNR and FQNEAQ (reference sequence). The CDR3 loop spans 15 amino acids. V was pared by 0 bases and J by 2 bases, with 1 base of the junction left unmatched. CDR3 loop: CASSLALAGTYEQYF. In nucleotides, the CDR3 is TGTGCCAGCAGCTTAGCACTAGCGGGAACCTACGAGCAGTACTTC. The variable domain in full, with the rest retrieved from reference TRBV7-9 and TRBJ2-7, is DTGVSQNPRHKITKRGQNVTFRCDPISEHNRLYWYRQTLGQGPEFLTYFQNEAQLEKSRLLSDRFSAERPKGSFSTLEIQRTEQGDSAMYLCASSLALAGTYEQYFGPGTRLTVT.

The chain employs TRBV18 and TRBJ2-1; D remains unclear. The CDR3 runs to 15 residues. Germline CDR1 KGHSH, CDR2 LQKENI. The V end lost 0 bases, the J end lost 2 bases, and 8 bases lay between the germline ends. The CDR3 DNA reads TGTGCCAGCTCACCACCTGCGGCAGCCTACAATGAGCAGTTCTTC. Translation: CASSPPAAAYNEQFF.